Presented here are 9 T cell receptor beta chains from one specimen sequenced in a study of PD-1 blockade in classical Hodgkin lymphoma. Time point indicated: newly diagnosed, previously untreated cHL patient sample. Thawed PBMCs were the source of CD8+ T cells, obtained through magnetic negative selection. Profiling relied on immunoSEQ multiplex PCR, and the TCRdb table lists in-frame clones only, not all of them. The sample gives approximately 3,200 clones, around 70% of which show up once; over 20% is in the top ten. The sample consisted of CD8+ T cells from blood. These receptors all come from a human donor with classical Hodgkin lymphoma.

This clone turned up a few times. This rearrangement joins TRBV25-1 to TRBJ1-2; D is unresolved. With 1 base removed from V and 3 bases from J, the gap between germline ends came to 9 bases. The CDR3 sequence is 14 residues long. CDR1 MGHDK and CDR2 SYGVNS come from the germline V gene. The CDR3 nucleotides read TGTGCCAGCAGTGAATTTAGGACGGACTATGGCTACACCTTC. Its protein is CASSEFRTDYGYTF.

The chain uses TRBV29-1 and TRBJ2-5; 11 bases align to TRBD2. The tail of the sequence fits TRBJ2-7 better, so the J call may be wrong. The CDR3 extends over 16 amino acids. CDR1 and CDR2 from the germline V gene are SQVTM and ANQGSEA. CDR3 in DNA: TGCAGCGTGGACCCGGGACTAGCGGAGAGCTCCTACGAGCAGTACTTC. As protein: CSVDPGLAESSYEQYF.

This clone was recorded a few times. The J gene is TRBJ1-2, the V gene TRBV5-4; D unresolved. Germline V gene sequence: CDR1 SGHNT, CDR2 YYREEE (reference sequence). The CDR3 contains 15 residues. Trimming took 2 bases from V and 4 from J, leaving 15 bases between them. The CDR3 nucleotides read TGTGCCAGCAGCTTTGAACCCGGGTCCCTCTATGGCTACACCTTC. Its translation is CASSFEPGSLYGYTF.

V is TRBV29-1 and J is TRBJ2-1; D is unresolved. The CDR3 covers 11 residues. From germline, CDR1 is SQVTM and CDR2 ANQGSEA. Trimming pared 3 bases from V and 6 bases from J, leaving 6 bases between. The CDR3: CSVDRGNEQFF. The CDR3 bases are TGCAGCGTTGATCGAGGCAATGAGCAGTTCTTC.

The rearrangement links TRBV7-2 to TRBJ2-3, with D maybe TRBD1 (5 bases). Per germline, CDR1 SGHTA and CDR2 FQGNSA. Trimming cost V 6 bases and J 2 bases, with 12 bases left between them. The CDR3 contains 14 residues. CDR3 protein: CASSHDSYTDTQYF. CDR3 nucleotides: TGTGCCAGCAGTCACGACAGCTACACAGATACGCAGTATTTT.

The genes are TRBV6-5 and TRBJ1-1; 7 bases agree with TRBD1. CDR1 MNHEY and CDR2 SVGAGI come from the germline V gene. This CDR3 region has 14 residues. V dropped 5 bases and J dropped 4; count of bases not matched to a gene: 7. CDR3 bases: TGTGCCAGCAGTCTAGGACAGGAGTTCACTGAAGCTTTCTTT. Protein product: CASSLGQEFTEAFF.

The chain recombines TRBV7-9 with TRBJ2-3; 10 positions match TRBD1. The CDR3 runs 17 residues. CDR1 is SEHNR, CDR2 FQNEAQ, per germline (reference sequence). V lost 1 base and J lost 1; bases outside the gene matches: 5. The CDR3 nucleotides read TGTGCCAGCAGCTTAGGGACAGGGGGAGTGGGCACAGATACGCAGTATTTT. Translating it yields CASSLGTGGVGTDTQYF.

This sequence joins TRBV7-3 and TRBJ2-3; D uncertain. V was trimmed by 4 bases and J by 1 base, leaving 18 bases between them. The CDR3 extends over 17 amino acids. CDR1 is SGHTA and CDR2 is FQGTGA in the germline V gene. The CDR3 coding sequence is TGTGCCAGCAGCTCTAGGTTGTCCCAAAGACGCACAGATACGCAGTATTTT. This encodes CASSSRLSQRRTDTQYF.

As concerns this clone: One base separates it from a far larger clone, so it is likely a read error. V is TRBV5-3 and J is TRBJ2-7, with TRBD1 identical over 8 bases. TRBV5-3 is sorted into the ORF group, with uncertain function. V shed 8 bases, J shed 7 bases, and the junction held 17 bases outside the gene matches. This CDR3 is 15 amino acids long. CDR3 coding DNA: TGTGCCAGCAGCCACACGACAGGGGTGGAGAGGGAGCAGTACTTC. Amino acid sequence: CASSHTTGVEREQYF.